The 30 T cell receptor beta chains below all came from one sample that was sequenced in a study of blood T cell repertoires in COVID-19. The repertoire was sequenced with immunoSEQ multiplex PCR; TCRdb's copy has only in-frame clones and lacks some. The sample comprises roughly 100,000 clones, 76% of which are singletons, and 5% to 7.5% rests with the top ten. The specimen sequenced was peripheral blood. Source of these receptors: a man older than 75 with COVID-19, enrolled during active disease.

The V gene is TRBV6-6, the J gene TRBJ1-5; possible D gene TRBD1, 5 bases. V lost 8 bases and J lost 1, with 6 bases in between. The CDR3 totals 12 residues. The germline V gene encodes CDR1 MNHNY and CDR2 SVGAGI (reference sequence). For the CDR3, the DNA is TGTGCCAGCGGGGGGAGCAATCAGCCCCAGCATTTT. It yields the protein CASGGSNQPQHF.

V gene TRBV24-1 combines with J gene TRBJ2-5; 9 positions agree with TRBD1. This CDR3 region has 20 residues. CDR1 and CDR2 from the germline V gene are KGHDR and SFDVKD. V was pared by 3 bases and J by 5 bases, with 21 bases of the junction left unmatched. The CDR3 bases are TGTGCCACCAGTGATCCCGGCCCGGAACAGGGGGCGCGGGTTTGGGAGACCCAGTACTTC. This encodes CATSDPGPEQGARVWETQYF.

This clone is a singleton in its sample. The chain uses TRBV7-9 and TRBJ2-2, with TRBD1 as a possible D gene (6 bases). Per the germline V gene, CDR1 is SEHNR and CDR2 is FQNEAQ (reference sequence). The CDR3 sequence is 16 residues long. V was pared by 1 base and J by 2 bases, with 11 bases between. This CDR3 reads CASSLGRTANTGELFF. The DNA for the CDR3 is TGTGCCAGCAGCTTAGGTAGGACAGCCAACACCGGGGAGCTGTTTTTT.

This clone was counted once. The chain recombines TRBV21-1 with TRBJ2-1; TRBD2, as called in the table, went unchecked against the DNA. TRBV21-1 is tagged as a pseudogene. The CDR3 spans 17 residues. CDR3 sequence: CASSKGFRASGYNEQFF. The CDR3 coding sequence is TGTGCCAGCAGCAAAGGGTTCAGGGCTAGCGGTTACAATGAGCAGTTCTTC.

The gene calls are TRBV5-1 and TRBJ2-3, with a weak D call TRBD2 (6 bases). This CDR3 comprises 14 residues. The V gene's germline CDR1 is SGHRS and CDR2 YFSETQ. With 0 bases removed from V and 1 base from J, the gap between germline ends came to 6 bases. CDR3 nucleotide sequence: TGCGCCAGCAGCTTGGAGCGGGGCACAGATACGCAGTATTTT. Translating it yields CASSLERGTDTQYF.

This rearrangement joins TRBV27 to TRBJ1-1; 7 positions agree with TRBD1. J was trimmed by 1 base and V by 4 bases; bases with no gene match: 0. Per germline, CDR1 MNHEY and CDR2 SMNVEV (reference sequence). The CDR3 runs to 13 residues. The CDR3 region is CASSWTGNTEAFF. Written as DNA, the CDR3 is TGTGCCAGCAGTTGGACAGGGAACACTGAAGCTTTCTTT.

This chain uses TRBV6-5 with TRBJ1-5; 10 bases map to TRBD1. CDR3 length equals 14 residues. Germline lookup yields CDR1 MNHEY and CDR2 SVGAGI. Trimming at V came to 8 bases and at J to 5 bases, leaving 6 bases not matched to a gene. Written as DNA, the CDR3 is TGTGCCAGCCGGACAGGGGGGCCATATCAGCCCCAGCATTTT. The encoded protein is CASRTGGPYQPQHF.

The V call is TRBV6-1, the J call TRBJ1-4, with D maybe TRBD1 (6 bases). Trimming took off 4 bases at V and 1 base at J, with 13 bases between the two ends. CDR1 and CDR2 (germline): MNHNS, SASEGT. The CDR3 is 16 residues long. The CDR3 nucleotides read TGTGCCAGCAGTGGTTGGGGGGGCGGAACTAATGAAAAACTGTTTTTT. This codes for CASSGWGGGTNEKLFF.

The chain employs TRBV6-2 or TRBV6-3 and TRBJ2-3, with 13 bases matching TRBD2. CDR1 is MNHEY and CDR2 is SVGEGT in the germline V gene. There are 20 residues in the CDR3. V was pared by 4 bases and J by 0 bases, with 13 bases of the junction left unmatched. The CDR3 protein is CASSSPQTSGRADSTDTQYF. The CDR3 DNA follows: TGTGCCAGCAGTTCCCCCCAAACTAGCGGGAGGGCCGATAGCACAGATACGCAGTATTTT.

The V gene is TRBV4-3, the J gene TRBJ1-6; D uncertain. The V and J ends lost 1 base and 6 bases respectively, with 13 bases between them. Germline loops: CDR1 LGHNA, CDR2 YSLEER. CDR3 length: 16 residues. CDR3 amino acids: CASSQALGGFNSPLHF. In nucleotides, the CDR3 is TGCGCCAGCAGCCAAGCTTTGGGAGGGTTTAATTCACCCCTCCACTTT.

The chain links TRBV9 to TRBJ2-1; 7 bases are shared with TRBD2. CDR3 size: 14 residues. CDR1 is SGDLS and CDR2 is YYNGEE in the germline V gene. Trimming cost V 0 bases and J 8 bases; bases outside gene matches: 5. As DNA, the CDR3 is TGTGCCAGCAGCGTAGAAGCGGGGAGGGATGAGCAGTTCTTC. Encoded protein: CASSVEAGRDEQFF.

The chain has TRBV5-1 and TRBJ2-7, with a tentative D call TRBD2 (6 bases). V was clipped by 3 bases and J by 3 bases, with 16 bases between them. The germline gives CDR1 SGHRS, CDR2 YFSETQ. This CDR3 has 15 amino acids. The CDR3 loop is CASSSMTSGLYEQYF. DNA for the CDR3: TGCGCCAGCAGCTCGATGACTAGTGGGCTCTACGAGCAGTACTTC.

The chain couples TRBV7-9 to TRBJ1-2; possibly TRBD1 for D (6 bases). The ends were cut back, 5 bases at V and 0 bases at J, with 10 bases in the middle. Germline CDR1 and CDR2: SEHNR and FQNEAQ (reference sequence). CDR3 length equals 14 residues. CDR3 bases: TGTGCCAGCAGCCTGTCAGGGGCTAACTATGGCTACACCTTC. This sequence encodes CASSLSGANYGYTF.

This clone was detected only a few times. The chain combines TRBV18 with TRBJ1-5; no reliable D call. Germline V gene sequence: CDR1 KGHSH, CDR2 LQKENI. The CDR3 runs to 13 residues. V shed 3 bases and J shed 5 bases, with 8 bases lying between them. CDR3 residues: CASSPGADQPQHF. CDR3 sequence (DNA): TGTGCCAGCTCACCGGGAGCGGATCAGCCCCAGCATTTT. The variable domain in full, with the rest retrieved from reference TRBV18 and TRBJ1-5, is NAGVMQNPRHLVRRRGQEARLRCSPMKGHSHVYWYRQLPEEGLKFMVYLQKENIIDESGMPKERFSAEFPKEGPSILRIQQVVRGDSAAYFCASSPGADQPQHFGDGTRLSIL.

This clone is a singleton in its sample. The V call is TRBV7-3, the J call TRBJ2-1; no reliable D call. The length of the CDR3 is 15 residues. Per germline, CDR1 SGHTA and CDR2 FQGTGA. V shed 5 bases and J shed 0 bases, with 11 bases lying between them. CDR3 loop: CASSLRQSSYNEQFF. In DNA form, the CDR3 reads TGTGCCAGCAGCCTCAGGCAAAGCTCCTACAATGAGCAGTTCTTC. The whole variable domain, filled in from reference TRBV7-3 and TRBJ2-1, reads GAGVSQTPSNKVTEKGKYVELRCDPISGHTALYWYRQSLGQGPEFLIYFQGTGAADDSGLPNDRFFAVRPEGSVSTLKIQRTERGDSAVYLCASSLRQSSYNEQFFGPGTRLTVL.

The genes are TRBV29-1 and TRBJ1-1; D unclear. The CDR3 length is 15 residues. Germline V CDR1 and CDR2: SQVTM, ANQGSEA. The V gene lost 0 bases and the J gene lost 0 bases, with 11 bases spanning the gap. DNA for the CDR3: TGCAGCGTTGAAGATCACGTAGGAGTGAACACTGAAGCTTTCTTT. Amino acid sequence: CSVEDHVGVNTEAFF.

This chain links TRBV19 with TRBJ1-5; 8 positions agree with TRBD1. The length of the CDR3 is 17 residues. The germline V gene encodes CDR1 LNHDA and CDR2 SQIVND (reference sequence). Trimming cost V 7 bases and J 7 bases; bases outside gene matches: 18. The CDR3 sequence: CASKGLGAGGRGQPQHF. CDR3 DNA: TGTGCCAGTAAAGGACTCGGGGCAGGGGGCCGGGGGCAGCCCCAGCATTTT.

The CDR3 region is CASSYSGSGSYEQYF. The CDR3 DNA is TGTGCCAGCAGTTACTCAGGTAGCGGGTCATACGAGCAGTACTTC. The J gene is TRBJ2-7, the V gene TRBV6-5; 7 bases line up with TRBD2. Germline V gives CDR1 MNHEY, CDR2 SVGAGI. V shed 0 bases and J 4 bases; nucleotides not matched to a gene: 6. This CDR3 region has 15 residues.

The chain recombines TRBV6-1 with TRBJ2-7; tentative D call: TRBD2 (7 bases). The CDR3 has 13 residues. Germline assignment: CDR1 MNHNS and CDR2 SASEGT. The V gene lost 2 bases and the J gene lost 5 bases, with 10 bases spanning the gap. The CDR3 loop reads CASSERGGHEQYF. The CDR3 region has the DNA TGTGCCAGCAGTGAAAGGGGGGGCCACGAGCAGTACTTC.

This clone was observed a single time. This chain connects TRBV19 to TRBJ2-5; 14 nucleotides match TRBD2. CDR1 is LNHDA and CDR2 is SQIVND in the germline V gene (reference sequence). This CDR3 is built from 17 residues. J gave up 5 bases and V 4 bases, and 9 bases lay outside the gene matches. The CDR3 bases are TGTGCCAGTAGTAGACCGGGACTAGCGGGAGCGGAGGAGACCCAGTACTTC. Translating it yields CASSRPGLAGAEETQYF.

The chain couples TRBV7-3 to TRBJ2-7, with 8 bases lining up with TRBD1. Per germline, CDR1 SGHTA and CDR2 FQGTGA. The V and J ends lost 5 bases and 3 bases, in that order; junction bases with no gene match: 3. This CDR3 is 13 amino acids long. The CDR3 nucleotides are TGTGCCAGCAGCCGGGACAGGTACTACGAGCAGTACTTC. It encodes CASSRDRYYEQYF.

The chain is built from TRBV15 and TRBJ1-1; 10 positions match TRBD1. This CDR3 contains 15 residues. Germline values: CDR1 LNHNV, CDR2 YYDKDF (reference sequence). V gave up 1 base and J gave up 4 bases; unmatched junction bases: 3. CDR3 in DNA: TGTGCCACCAGCAGAGGTGGGACAGGGGTCACTGAAGCTTTCTTT. It translates to CATSRGGTGVTEAFF.

The V and J genes are TRBV9 and TRBJ2-2, with 11 nucleotides matching TRBD2. V shed 4 bases, J shed 6 bases, and the junction held 14 bases outside the gene matches. The CDR3 length is 18 residues. Looked up from germline, CDR1 is SGDLS and CDR2 is YYNGEE. The CDR3 sequence is CASSHSPLAGGPAGELFF. The CDR3 DNA is TGTGCCAGCAGCCATTCCCCTTTAGCGGGAGGGCCGGCCGGGGAGCTGTTTTTT. Filled out from reference TRBV9 and TRBJ2-2, the complete variable domain reads DSGVTQTPKHLITATGQRVTLRCSPRSGDLSVYWYQQSLDQGLQFLIQYYNGEERAKGNILERFSAQQFPDLHSELNLSSLELGDSALYFCASSHSPLAGGPAGELFFGEGSRLTVL.

The chain links TRBV5-1 to TRBJ2-5; D is ambiguous. Trimming took off 2 bases at V and 1 base at J, with 12 bases between the two ends. Germline V gene data show CDR1 as SGHRS and CDR2 as YFSETQ. This CDR3 contains 15 residues. The CDR3: CASSFYGEVQETQYF. As DNA, the CDR3 is TGCGCCAGCAGCTTCTACGGTGAGGTCCAAGAGACCCAGTACTTC.

V usage is TRBV3-1 (or the pseudogene TRBV3-2) and J usage is TRBJ2-7; no clear D gene. The V and J ends lost 5 bases and 3 bases respectively, with 14 bases between them. In germline, CDR1 is LGHDT, CDR2 YNNKEL (reference sequence). The CDR3 is 14 residues long. The DNA for the CDR3 is TGTGCCAGCAGCACTTGGTCAGACTTCTACGAGCAGTACTTC. Its translation: CASSTWSDFYEQYF.

The rearrangement links TRBV3-1 (or the pseudogene TRBV3-2) to TRBJ1-6, with 9 bases that match TRBD1. CDR1 is LGHDT and CDR2 is YNNKEL in the germline V gene (reference sequence). J was trimmed by 10 bases and V by 4 bases; bases with no gene match: 5. The CDR3 runs to 14 residues. CDR3 nucleotide sequence: TGTGCCAGCAGCCGGGGACAGGGAAAGTCACCCCTCCACTTT. Translated: CASSRGQGKSPLHF.

The gene calls are TRBV28 and TRBJ2-7; the match to TRBD1 covers 12 bases. The germline V gene has CDR1 MDHEN and CDR2 SYDVKM. The CDR3 runs 15 residues. Trimming cost V 4 bases and J 7 bases; bases outside gene matches: 8. The CDR3 is CASSSPGQGAWEQYF. DNA for the CDR3: TGTGCCAGCAGTTCACCGGGACAGGGGGCATGGGAGCAGTACTTC.

This clone has a single count. As DNA, the CDR3 is TGTGCCAGCAGTGGTGCGGGAGGGATAGATACGCAGTATTTT. It yields the protein CASSGAGGIDTQYF. The gene calls are TRBV2 and TRBJ2-3, with 9 bases matching TRBD2. The CDR3 length is 14 residues. Germline CDR1 reads SNHLY; CDR2 reads FYNNEI. With V trimmed by 4 bases and J by 5 bases, 4 bases remained unmatched. Variable domain in full (rest from reference TRBV2 and TRBJ2-3): EPEVTQTPSHQVTQMGQEVILRCVPISNHLYFYWYRQILGQKVEFLVSFYNNEISEKSEIFDDQFSVERPDGSNFTLKIRSTKLEDSAMYFCASSGAGGIDTQYFGPGTRLTVL.

The chain links TRBV7-3 to TRBJ1-1, with D possibly TRBD1 on 6 matching bases. Germline V CDR1 and CDR2: SGHTA, FQGTGA. The CDR3 contains 13 residues. The V end lost 0 bases, the J end lost 5 bases, and 7 bases lay between the germline ends. CDR3 sequence reads: CASSLTGQTEAFF. The CDR3 DNA is TGTGCCAGCAGCTTAACGGGACAAACTGAAGCTTTCTTT. Together with reference TRBV7-3 and TRBJ1-1, the CDR3 gives the full variable domain: GAGVSQTPSNKVTEKGKYVELRCDPISGHTALYWYRQSLGQGPEFLIYFQGTGAADDSGLPNDRFFAVRPEGSVSTLKIQRTERGDSAVYLCASSLTGQTEAFFGQGTRLTVV.

The chain employs TRBV13 and TRBJ2-3; 13 bases align to TRBD2. J was trimmed by 4 bases and V by 2 bases; bases with no gene match: 6. The CDR3 extends over 17 amino acids. CDR1 PRHDT and CDR2 FYEKMQ come from the germline V gene (reference sequence). The chain's CDR3 is CASSLRLAGGPADTQYF. CDR3 nucleotides: TGTGCCAGCAGCTTAAGACTAGCGGGAGGCCCCGCAGATACGCAGTATTTT.